The next 10 T cell receptor beta chains were all read from a single sample in a study of blood T cell repertoires in COVID-19. Sequencing was performed with immunoSEQ multiplex PCR; in TCRdb, only in-frame clones are kept and a portion is missing. The data show roughly 100,000 clones, with approximately 84% seen just once and over 10% held by the top ten. Sequenced material: peripheral blood. The receptors shown here come from a human donor in a cohort sampled during active or convalescent COVID-19.

The J gene is TRBJ1-4, the V gene TRBV6-6; 12 nucleotides align to TRBD1. V trimming: 6 bases; J trimming: 7 bases; junction bases outside the gene matches: 9. The CDR3 extends over 16 amino acids. In germline, CDR1 is MNHNY, CDR2 SVGAGI (reference sequence). Written as DNA, the CDR3 is TGTGCCAGCAGACCGGGACAGGGGGCTTTGAGTGAAAAACTGTTTTTT. As protein: CASRPGQGALSEKLFF.

This sequence joins TRBV6-5 and TRBJ2-3; tentatively, D is TRBD2 (5 bases). Per germline, CDR1 MNHEY and CDR2 SVGAGI. Trimming cost V 6 bases and J 1 base, with 11 bases left between them. This CDR3 is built from 14 residues. The CDR3 spells CASRRSGRTDTQYF. The CDR3 DNA sequence: TGTGCCAGCAGGAGGAGCGGCCGCACAGATACGCAGTATTTT.

The V call is TRBV6-5, the J call TRBJ1-6; the match to TRBD1 covers 7 bases. This CDR3 has 16 residues. The V gene end was trimmed by 4 bases and the J gene end by 0 bases; junction bases not matched to a gene: 3. Germline CDR1 MNHEY, CDR2 SVGAGI. The DNA for the CDR3 is TGTGCCAGCAGTTCAGACAGGGTCTCCTATAATTCACCCCTCCACTTT. Protein product: CASSSDRVSYNSPLHF.

This chain connects TRBV5-1 to TRBJ2-7; 10 bases are shared with TRBD1. Germline-derived CDR1 and CDR2 are SGHRS and YFSETQ. The CDR3 sequence is 14 residues long. The ends lost 7 bases at V and 7 bases at J; junction bases unmatched: 11. CDR3 sequence reads: CASERTGGFGEQYF. The CDR3 coding sequence is TGCGCCAGCGAACGGACAGGGGGGTTCGGGGAGCAGTACTTC.

V and J are TRBV27 and TRBJ2-7, with D maybe TRBD1 (6 bases). The ends were cut back, 6 bases at V and 3 bases at J, with 24 bases in the middle. Germline V gives CDR1 MNHEY, CDR2 SMNVEV (reference sequence). The CDR3 extends over 17 amino acids. CDR3 nucleotides: TGTGCCAGCAGACGCACAGGGACCCCGTCAGATCTCTACGAGCAGTACTTC. This sequence encodes CASRRTGTPSDLYEQYF.

Of note for this clone: The junction departs from the called germline gene at one end, perhaps through a read error. The chain joins TRBV5-1 to TRBJ2-6; tentatively, D is TRBD1 (5 bases). The CDR3 consists of 17 residues. From germline, CDR1 is SGHRS and CDR2 YFSETQ. The CDR3 loop reads CATSVAGLGTGANVLTF. The CDR3 DNA is TGCGCCACCAGCGTGGCAGGGCTGGGCACTGGGGCCAACGTCCTGACTTTC.

This clone was counted a few times. The genes are TRBV9 and TRBJ2-6, with a tentative D call TRBD2 (5 bases). Trimming stripped 6 bases from V and 6 bases from J, with 13 bases between. CDR3 length: 14 amino acids. Germline V CDR1 and CDR2: SGDLS, YYNGEE. In DNA form, the CDR3 reads TGTGCCAGCACCAGTCCTCGGGAGGCCAACGTCCTGACTTTC. It yields the protein CASTSPREANVLTF.

V usage is TRBV6-5 and J usage is TRBJ2-2; 9 positions match TRBD2. This CDR3 spans 16 amino acids. After removal of 2 bases from V and 5 bases from J, the junction contained 6 bases not matched to a gene. Germline CDR1 reads MNHEY; CDR2 reads SVGAGI. Written as DNA, the CDR3 is TGTGCCAGCAGTTACGCCGCGGGGGGGCAAACCGGGGAGCTGTTTTTT. As protein: CASSYAAGGQTGELFF.

V and J are TRBV9 and TRBJ1-1, with a possible D match to TRBD1 (6 bases). CDR1 SGDLS and CDR2 YYNGEE come from the germline V gene. V lost 0 bases and J 5 bases, leaving 8 bases between the germline ends. The CDR3 loop spans 13 amino acids. For the CDR3, the DNA is TGTGCCAGCAGCGTAGGGACAGCAACTGAAGCTTTCTTT. It codes for CASSVGTATEAFF.

The V gene is TRBV7-6, the J gene TRBJ2-7; no definite D call. From germline, CDR1 is SGHVS and CDR2 FNYEAQ. Trimming took 3 bases from V and 1 from J, leaving 10 bases between them. This CDR3 has 14 amino acids. This CDR3 is CASSFPGSSYEQYF. The CDR3 DNA reads as TGTGCCAGCAGCTTCCCAGGCAGTTCCTACGAGCAGTACTTC.